This paragraph reports one T cell receptor beta chain. The sample belongs to a study of blood T cell repertoires in COVID-19. Study summary: Samples of COVID-19 (acute and convalescent) were obtained from the United States, Italy and Spain.

Data came from immunoSEQ multiplex PCR; TCRdb stores just in-frame clones and leaves some out. The table records approximately 250,000 clones, approximately 80% of them present only once. V lost 5 bases, J lost 6 bases, and 11 bases lay in between. Germline CDR1 is MNHEY and CDR2 is SMNVEV (reference sequence). This CDR3 has 12 residues. The rearrangement uses TRBV27 and TRBJ2-7; D call uncertain. Source material: peripheral blood. The source of this sequence is a man in his forties who had recovered from COVID-19. CDR3 sequence (DNA): TGTGCCAGCAGTGCCTCTATGCGCGAGCAGTACTTC. It codes for CASSASMREQYF.